The 27 T cell receptor beta chains below all came from one sample that was sequenced in a study of long-term antiretroviral therapy in people with HIV. An immunoSEQ assay, version v3.0, was performed at survey level. Measured with immunoSEQ multiplex PCR; TCRdb has only the in-frame clones, and not every one. The table shows 30,000 or so clones, with roughly 90% occurring only once. Specimen: unsorted PBMCs, collected 0.5 years after starting antiretroviral therapy. These receptors came from a woman in her late teens or twenties with HIV.

In its sample, this clone was seen once. This chain connects TRBV7-2 to TRBJ1-2; TRBD1 is a possible D gene (6 bases). Per the germline V gene, CDR1 is SGHTA and CDR2 is FQGNSA. Between the trimmed V and J ends, which lost 3 bases and 7 bases, there was a span of 18 bases. The CDR3 is 15 residues long. The DNA of the CDR3 is TGTGCCAGCAGCTTCTCGGGATCCGGAGGGGGTGGCTACACCTTC. This gives the protein CASSFSGSGGGGYTF. Variable domain in full (rest from reference TRBV7-2 and TRBJ1-2): GAGVSQSPSNKVTEKGKDVELRCDPISGHTALYWYRQSLGQGLEFLIYFQGNSAPDKSGLPSDRFSAERTGGSVSTLTIQRTQQEDSAVYLCASSFSGSGGGGYTFGSGTRLTVV.

V gene TRBV27 combines with J gene TRBJ2-7; D call uncertain. Germline V gene lookup returns CDR1 MNHEY and CDR2 SMNVEV (reference sequence). The CDR3 runs to 13 residues. V lost 4 bases and J 4 bases, leaving 11 bases between the germline ends. In DNA, the CDR3 is TGTGCCAGCAGTTCTAGGACGGATTACGAGCAGTACTTC. It specifies CASSSRTDYEQYF.

This rearrangement joins TRBV28 to TRBJ2-7, with 10 bases that match TRBD2. Trimming cost V 8 bases and J 0 bases; bases outside gene matches: 4. This CDR3 contains 14 residues. Germline CDR1 is MDHEN and CDR2 is SYDVKM. CDR3 nucleotides: TGTGCCAGCCCCCCTAGCGGGAGCTCCTACGAGCAGTACTTC. Amino acids: CASPPSGSSYEQYF.

J is TRBJ2-5 and V is TRBV6-5; 8 bases align to TRBD1. Judging by the DNA end, TRBJ2-7 fits better; the J call may be wrong. Germline CDR1 is MNHEY and CDR2 is SVGAGI. This CDR3 contains 15 residues. CDR3: CASSPRTGRLYEQYF. Here the CDR3 DNA reads TGTGCCAGCAGTCCGCGGACAGGGAGACTCTACGAGCAGTACTTC.

V gene TRBV4-1 combines with J gene TRBJ2-7; 9 nucleotides line up with TRBD1. Germline CDR1 reads MGHRA; CDR2 reads YSYEKL. V gave up 4 bases and J gave up 2 bases; unmatched junction bases: 12. The CDR3 consists of 17 residues. CDR3 coding DNA: TGCGCCAGCAGCCCGGGACAGGGTCCCGGGGGGACCTACGAGCAGTACTTC. This gives the protein CASSPGQGPGGTYEQYF.

The chain links TRBV7-3 to TRBJ1-1; 7 bases are a match to TRBD1. The V gene end was trimmed by 5 bases and the J gene end by 5 bases; junction bases not matched to a gene: 5. Germline V gives CDR1 SGHTA, CDR2 FQGTGA. CDR3 length: 13 amino acids. CDR3 in DNA: TGTGCCAGCAGCACCACAGGGGAGACTGAAGCTTTCTTT. Translating it yields CASSTTGETEAFF.

This chain joins TRBV6-6 and TRBJ2-7, with 9 bases identical to TRBD1. CDR1 is MNHNY, CDR2 SVGAGI, per germline (reference sequence). The CDR3 length is 15 residues. V lost 5 bases to trimming and J lost 5 bases; unmatched junction nucleotides: 10. The CDR3 region has the DNA TGTGCCAGCAGTCAACGAACAGGGGGCGGCCACGAGCAGTACTTC. This sequence encodes CASSQRTGGGHEQYF.

This clone appeared once. The V call is TRBV28, the J call TRBJ2-7, with 9 bases fitting TRBD2. The CDR3 has 17 amino acids. With V trimmed by 6 bases and J by 2 bases, 14 bases remained unmatched. The germline gives CDR1 MDHEN, CDR2 SYDVKM. The CDR3 region is CASSPSVLSGSTYEQYF. CDR3 in DNA: TGTGCCAGCAGCCCCTCGGTCCTTAGCGGGAGCACCTACGAGCAGTACTTC.

CDR3 DNA sequence: TGTGCCAGCAGTGAAGGATGGGGGACAGGGCTTACCTACGAGCAGTACTTC. Translated: CASSEGWGTGLTYEQYF. The chain combines TRBV6-1 with TRBJ2-7, with 9 bases identical to TRBD1. The CDR3 runs to 17 residues. The V gene end was trimmed by 1 base and the J gene end by 2 bases; junction bases not matched to a gene: 9. The germline CDR1 and CDR2 sequences are MNHNS and SASEGT.

V usage is TRBV6-1 and J usage is TRBJ1-5, with D unclear. CDR1 is MNHNS and CDR2 is SASEGT in the germline V gene. Trimming pared 3 bases from V and 0 bases from J, leaving 3 bases between. There are 13 residues in the CDR3. In DNA, the CDR3 is TGTGCCAGCAGTGAGTATAGCAATCAGCCCCAGCATTTT. It encodes CASSEYSNQPQHF.

This clone has only a few counts. The chain recombines TRBV5-1 with TRBJ2-7; the D gene is possibly TRBD1 (8 bases). Trimming removed 2 bases from V and 3 bases from J, with 15 bases in between. This CDR3 contains 15 residues. CDR1 is SGHRS and CDR2 is YFSETQ in the germline V gene. The CDR3, as DNA: TGCGCCAGCAGCTTACAGGGGGGAGGGGTCTACGAGCAGTACTTC. As protein: CASSLQGGGVYEQYF.

This sequence joins TRBV27 and TRBJ2-7; D unclear. Trimming shortened V by 5 bases and J by 2 bases, and 4 bases separated the two germline ends. This CDR3 has 11 residues. Germline CDR1 MNHEY, CDR2 SMNVEV (reference sequence). The chain's CDR3 is CASSPPYEQYF. DNA of the CDR3: TGTGCCAGCAGTCCACCCTACGAGCAGTACTTC.

This chain uses TRBV5-6 with TRBJ2-4; D not resolved. V was cut by 3 bases and J by 9 bases, with 7 bases left in between. The CDR3 length is 11 residues. Germline V gene data show CDR1 as SGHDT and CDR2 as YYEEEE. CDR3 region: CASSSESIQYF. The CDR3 nucleotides read TGTGCCAGCAGCTCGGAATCCATTCAGTACTTC. Complete variable domain (other parts from reference TRBV5-6 and TRBJ2-4): DAGVTQSPTHLIKTRGQQVTLRCSPKSGHDTVSWYQQALGQGPQFIFQYYEEEERQRGNFPDRFSGHQFPNYSSELNVNALLLGDSALYLCASSSESIQYFGAGTRLSVL.

The chain carries TRBV9 and TRBJ2-3; D gene uncertain. In germline, CDR1 is SGDLS, CDR2 YYNGEE. Trimming removed 0 bases at V and 6 bases at J, with 2 bases between. CDR3 length: 11 amino acids. CDR3 sequence: CASSVEDTQYF. The DNA for the CDR3 is TGTGCCAGCAGCGTAGAGGATACGCAGTATTTT.

V gene TRBV13 combines with J gene TRBJ2-5, with D unresolved. The V end was cut by 0 bases, the J end by 5 bases, with 7 bases between. Germline V gene data show CDR1 as PRHDT and CDR2 as FYEKMQ (reference sequence). The CDR3 has 13 residues. CDR3 in amino acids: CASSLGEAETQYF. In DNA form, the CDR3 reads TGTGCCAGCAGCTTAGGCGAGGCGGAGACCCAGTACTTC.

The rearrangement joins TRBV5-1 to TRBJ2-7; 7 positions agree with TRBD1. After removal of 4 bases from V and 5 bases from J, the junction contained 12 bases not matched to a gene. This CDR3 has 15 amino acids. Germline V gene sequence: CDR1 SGHRS, CDR2 YFSETQ. The CDR3 DNA reads TGCGCCAGCAGCCCCCCCCGACAGGGAATCAACGAGCAGTACTTC. Translation gives CASSPPRQGINEQYF.

The chain employs TRBV2 and TRBJ2-4, with D possibly TRBD2 on 6 matching bases. Trimming pared 6 bases from V and 0 bases from J, leaving 12 bases between. This CDR3 contains 15 residues. In germline, CDR1 is SNHLY, CDR2 FYNNEI. CDR3 bases: TGTGCCAGCAGCCGGACTACCCTAGCCAAAAACATTCAGTACTTC. This translates into CASSRTTLAKNIQYF.

This clone is classed as large. The V and J genes are TRBV4-3 and TRBJ2-2; D might be TRBD2 (6 bases). CDR1 and CDR2 from the germline V gene are LGHNA and YSLEER. CDR3 size: 17 residues. The ends were cut back, 1 base at V and 5 bases at J, with 17 bases in the middle. The chain's CDR3 is CASSQGLEGELTGELFF. The DNA of the CDR3 is TGCGCCAGCAGCCAAGGTTTGGAGGGAGAGTTAACCGGGGAGCTGTTTTTT.

The genes are TRBV27 and TRBJ2-2; D is ambiguous. Germline-derived CDR1 and CDR2 are MNHEY and SMNVEV (reference sequence). This CDR3 spans 12 amino acids. V lost 5 bases and J lost 6, with 7 bases in between. The CDR3 DNA sequence: TGTGCCAGCAGTCTGGTGTCCGGGGAGCTGTTTTTT. This sequence encodes CASSLVSGELFF.

The J gene is TRBJ2-7, the V gene TRBV6-4, with TRBD2 identical over 7 bases. The V and J ends lost 4 bases and 1 base, in that order; junction bases with no gene match: 7. Per germline, CDR1 MRHNA and CDR2 SNTAGT. The CDR3 runs 15 residues. The CDR3 reads CASSGRREGSYEQYF. Written as DNA, the CDR3 is TGTGCCAGCAGTGGTAGAAGGGAGGGGTCCTACGAGCAGTACTTC.

This clone has only one observation. V gene TRBV19 combines with J gene TRBJ1-1; D is undetermined. Trimming removed 9 bases from V and 9 bases from J, with 11 bases in between. This CDR3 contains 10 residues. CDR1 and CDR2 (germline): LNHDA, SQIVND (reference sequence). Written as DNA, the CDR3 is TGTGCCAGCCGAGGGCTTCAAGCTTTCTTT. Its protein is CASRGLQAFF.

This clone showed up just a few times. The chain joins TRBV28 to TRBJ2-7; D may correspond to TRBD1 or TRBD2 (5 bases each). V was trimmed by 8 bases and J by 5 bases, leaving 16 bases between them. CDR1 is MDHEN, CDR2 SYDVKM, per germline. The CDR3 length is 13 residues. The CDR3 DNA reads as TGTGCCAGCTCCCTCCTCGGGGACCACGAGCAGTACTTC. It yields the protein CASSLLGDHEQYF.

CDR3 coding DNA: TGTGCCAGCAGTTACGGAGGGGGTGAGCAGTTCTTC. Translation: CASSYGGGEQFF. The rearrangement uses TRBV7-9 and TRBJ2-1, with D perhaps matching TRBD1 or TRBD2 (6 bases each). The CDR3 length is 12 residues. The ends were cut back, 6 bases at V and 9 bases at J, with 12 bases in the middle. CDR1 is SEHNR and CDR2 is FQNEAQ in the germline V gene (reference sequence).

The J gene is TRBJ1-5, the V gene TRBV4-3; TRBD1 aligns across 7 bases. After removal of 4 bases from V and 3 bases from J, the junction contained 3 bases not matched to a gene. CDR1 is LGHNA and CDR2 is YSLEER in the germline V gene. CDR3 length equals 14 residues. CDR3 sequence: CASSRDSFNQPQHF. The CDR3 DNA sequence: TGCGCCAGCAGCCGGGACAGTTTCAATCAGCCCCAGCATTTT.

The chain links TRBV5-1 to TRBJ2-7; a possible D gene is TRBD2 (7 bases). This CDR3 is 14 amino acids long. V shed 6 bases and J shed 7 bases, with 20 bases lying between them. Germline V lookup: CDR1 SGHRS, CDR2 YFSETQ. The CDR3 region is CASTSGGRAGEQYF. As DNA, the CDR3 is TGCGCCAGCACCTCCGGGGGGCGGGCGGGGGAGCAGTACTTC.

This chain connects TRBV6-5 to TRBJ1-2, with 10 bases lining up with TRBD1. J lost 4 bases, V lost 6 bases, and 8 bases had no gene match. The CDR3 runs 15 residues. CDR1 is MNHEY and CDR2 is SVGAGI in the germline V gene. The CDR3 protein is CASRRRTGGFYGYTF. As DNA, the CDR3 is TGTGCCAGCAGACGCCGGACAGGGGGTTTCTATGGCTACACCTTC.

The rearrangement joins TRBV10-3 to TRBJ2-7; D possibly corresponds to TRBD2 (5 bases). The CDR3 runs to 15 residues. Germline values: CDR1 ENHRY, CDR2 SYGVKD. Deletions cut 3 bases from V and 3 bases from J, with 15 bases between. CDR3 bases: TGTGCCATCAGTGACCAAGGACGGGGAGACTACGAGCAGTACTTC. This gives the protein CAISDQGRGDYEQYF.